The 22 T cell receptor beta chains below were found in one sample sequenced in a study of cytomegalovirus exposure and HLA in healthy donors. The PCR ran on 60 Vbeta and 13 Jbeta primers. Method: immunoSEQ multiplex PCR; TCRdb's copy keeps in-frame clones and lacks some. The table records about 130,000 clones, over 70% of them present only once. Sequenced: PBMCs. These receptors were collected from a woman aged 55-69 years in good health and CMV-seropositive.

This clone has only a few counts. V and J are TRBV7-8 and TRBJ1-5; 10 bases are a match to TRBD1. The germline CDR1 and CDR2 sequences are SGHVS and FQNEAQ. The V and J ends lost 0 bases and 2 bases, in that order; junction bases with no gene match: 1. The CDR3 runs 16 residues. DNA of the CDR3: TGTGCCAGCAGCTTAGCAGGGACAGGGGGCAATCAGCCCCAGCATTTT. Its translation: CASSLAGTGGNQPQHF.

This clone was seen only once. CDR3 sequence: CASSDQEATNEKLFF. CDR3 bases: TGCGCCAGCAGCGACCAGGAAGCAACTAATGAAAAACTGTTTTTT. This sequence joins TRBV4-1 and TRBJ1-4; D is unclear. The CDR3 is 15 amino acids. The V gene lost 5 bases and the J gene lost 0 bases, with 10 bases spanning the gap. CDR1 and CDR2 (germline): MGHRA, YSYEKL.

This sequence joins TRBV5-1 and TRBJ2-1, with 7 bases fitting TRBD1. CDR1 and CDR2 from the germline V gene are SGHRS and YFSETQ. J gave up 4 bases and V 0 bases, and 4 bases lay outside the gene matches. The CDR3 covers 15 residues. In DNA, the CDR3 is TGCGCCAGCAGCTTGGGACAGGGTGGGTACAATGAGCAGTTCTTC. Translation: CASSLGQGGYNEQFF.

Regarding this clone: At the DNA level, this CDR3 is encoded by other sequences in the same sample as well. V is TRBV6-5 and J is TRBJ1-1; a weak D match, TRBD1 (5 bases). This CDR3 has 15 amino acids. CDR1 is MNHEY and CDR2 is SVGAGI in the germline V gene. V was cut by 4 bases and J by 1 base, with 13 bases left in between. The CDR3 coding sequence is TGTGCCAGCAGTTCCGGGCAGGGAGGGAACACTGAAGCTTTCTTT. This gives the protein CASSSGQGGNTEAFF.

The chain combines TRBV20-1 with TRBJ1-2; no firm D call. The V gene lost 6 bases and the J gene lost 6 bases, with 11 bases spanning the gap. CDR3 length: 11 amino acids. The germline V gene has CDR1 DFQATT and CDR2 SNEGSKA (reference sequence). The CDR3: CSASTVDGYTF. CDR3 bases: TGCAGTGCAAGCACGGTTGATGGCTACACCTTC.

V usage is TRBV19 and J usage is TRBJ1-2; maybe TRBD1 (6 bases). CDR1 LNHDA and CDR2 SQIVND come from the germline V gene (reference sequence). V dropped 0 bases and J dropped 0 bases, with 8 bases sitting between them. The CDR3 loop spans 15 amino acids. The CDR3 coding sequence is TGTGCCAGTAGTATAGAGGACAGAGCTAACTATGGCTACACCTTC. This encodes CASSIEDRANYGYTF.

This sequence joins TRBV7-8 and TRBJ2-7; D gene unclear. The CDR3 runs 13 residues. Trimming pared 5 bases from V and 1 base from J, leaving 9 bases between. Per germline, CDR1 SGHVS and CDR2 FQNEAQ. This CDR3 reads CASSAPGSYEQYF. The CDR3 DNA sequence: TGTGCCAGCAGCGCGCCCGGGTCCTACGAGCAGTACTTC.

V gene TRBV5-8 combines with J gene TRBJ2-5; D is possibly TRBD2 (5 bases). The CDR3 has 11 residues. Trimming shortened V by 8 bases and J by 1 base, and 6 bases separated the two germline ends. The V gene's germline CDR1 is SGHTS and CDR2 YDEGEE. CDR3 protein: CARAAQETQYF. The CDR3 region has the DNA TGTGCCAGAGCGGCCCAAGAGACCCAGTACTTC.

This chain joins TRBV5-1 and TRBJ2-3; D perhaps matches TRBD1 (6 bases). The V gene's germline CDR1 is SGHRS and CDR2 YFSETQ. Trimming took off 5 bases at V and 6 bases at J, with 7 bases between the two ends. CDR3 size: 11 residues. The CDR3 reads CASRGADTQYF. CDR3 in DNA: TGCGCCAGCAGGGGGGCCGATACGCAGTATTTT.

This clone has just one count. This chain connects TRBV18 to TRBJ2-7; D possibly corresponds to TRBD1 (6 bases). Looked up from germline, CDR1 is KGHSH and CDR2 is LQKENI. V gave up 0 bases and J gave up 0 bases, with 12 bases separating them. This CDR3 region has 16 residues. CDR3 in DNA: TGTGCCAGCTCACCACCGATGGGGGCTACCTCCTACGAGCAGTACTTC. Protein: CASSPPMGATSYEQYF.

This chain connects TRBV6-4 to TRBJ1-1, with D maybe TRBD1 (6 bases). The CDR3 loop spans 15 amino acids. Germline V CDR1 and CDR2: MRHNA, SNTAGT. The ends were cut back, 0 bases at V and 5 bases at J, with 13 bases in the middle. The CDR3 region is CASSDSRGGRTEAFF. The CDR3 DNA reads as TGTGCCAGCAGTGACTCGAGGGGGGGGCGGACTGAAGCTTTCTTT.

CDR3 sequence: CASSSPSGSTDTQYF. The CDR3, as DNA: TGTGCCAGCAGTTCCCCTAGCGGGAGCACAGATACGCAGTATTTT. The chain recombines TRBV6-5 with TRBJ2-3, with 8 positions matching TRBD2. V lost 4 bases, J lost 0 bases, and 3 bases stayed unmatched. CDR1 and CDR2 (germline): MNHEY, SVGAGI. This CDR3 is built from 15 residues.

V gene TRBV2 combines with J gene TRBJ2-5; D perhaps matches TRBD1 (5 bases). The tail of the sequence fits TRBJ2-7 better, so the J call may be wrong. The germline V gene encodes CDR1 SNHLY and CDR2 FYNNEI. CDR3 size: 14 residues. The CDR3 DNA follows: TGTGCCAGCAGTGGGTCCAGACAGCCCTACGAGCAGTACTTC. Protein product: CASSGSRQPYEQYF.

The CDR3 DNA sequence: TGTGCCAGCAGCGTAGCGGGTAGGTCGAACACCGGGGAGCTGTTTTTT. Translating it yields CASSVAGRSNTGELFF. The rearrangement joins TRBV9 to TRBJ2-2; no definite D call. Germline CDR1 reads SGDLS; CDR2 reads YYNGEE. This CDR3 comprises 16 residues. V dropped 0 bases and J dropped 0 bases, with 9 bases sitting between them.

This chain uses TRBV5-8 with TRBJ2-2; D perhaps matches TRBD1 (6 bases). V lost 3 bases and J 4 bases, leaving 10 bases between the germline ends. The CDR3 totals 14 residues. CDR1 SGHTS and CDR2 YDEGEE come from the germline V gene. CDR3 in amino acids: CASSYYRATGELFF. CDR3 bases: TGTGCCAGCAGCTACTACAGGGCCACCGGGGAGCTGTTTTTT.

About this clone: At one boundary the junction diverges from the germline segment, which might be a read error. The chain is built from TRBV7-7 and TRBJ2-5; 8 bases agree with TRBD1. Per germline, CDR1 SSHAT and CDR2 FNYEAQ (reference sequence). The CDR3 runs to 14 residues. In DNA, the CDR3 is TGTGCTAGCAGCCCGACAGGGGACCAAGAGACCCAGTACTTC. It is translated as CASSPTGDQETQYF.

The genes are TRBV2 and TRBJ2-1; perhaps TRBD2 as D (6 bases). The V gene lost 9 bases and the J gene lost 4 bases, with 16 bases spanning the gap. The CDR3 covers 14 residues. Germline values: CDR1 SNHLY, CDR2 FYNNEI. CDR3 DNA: TGTGCCAGTGCTCTAGCGAGTGAGTACAATGAGCAGTTCTTC. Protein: CASALASEYNEQFF.

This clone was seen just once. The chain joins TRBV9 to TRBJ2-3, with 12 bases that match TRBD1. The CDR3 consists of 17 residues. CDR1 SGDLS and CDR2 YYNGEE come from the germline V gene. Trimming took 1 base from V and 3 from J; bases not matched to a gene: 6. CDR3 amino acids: CASSVFGGQGATDTQYF. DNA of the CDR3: TGTGCCAGCAGCGTATTTGGGGGACAGGGGGCGACAGATACGCAGTATTTT.

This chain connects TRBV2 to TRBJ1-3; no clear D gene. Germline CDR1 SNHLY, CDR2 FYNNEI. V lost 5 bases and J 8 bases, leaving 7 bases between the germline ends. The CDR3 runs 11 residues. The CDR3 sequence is CASSSGDTIYF. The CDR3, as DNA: TGTGCCAGCAGTTCCGGGGACACCATATATTTT.

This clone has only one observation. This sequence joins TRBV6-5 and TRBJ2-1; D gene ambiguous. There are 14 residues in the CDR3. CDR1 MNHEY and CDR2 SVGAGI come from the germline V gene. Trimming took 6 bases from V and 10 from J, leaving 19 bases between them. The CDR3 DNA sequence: TGTGCCAGCAGCCCGGTAAATGGCAGGAACGAGCAGTTCTTC. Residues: CASSPVNGRNEQFF.

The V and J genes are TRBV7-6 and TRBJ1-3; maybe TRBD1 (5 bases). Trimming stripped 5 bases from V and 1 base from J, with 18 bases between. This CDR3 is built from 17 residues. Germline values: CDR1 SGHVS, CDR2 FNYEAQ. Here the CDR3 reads CASSPRTGVGSGNTIYF. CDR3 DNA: TGTGCCAGCAGCCCCCGTACGGGGGTTGGTTCTGGAAACACCATATATTTT. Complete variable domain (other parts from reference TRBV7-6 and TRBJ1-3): GAGVSQSPRYKVTKRGQDVALRCDPISGHVSLYWYRQALGQGPEFLTYFNYEAQQDKSGLPNDRFSAERPEGSISTLTIQRTEQRDSAMYRCASSPRTGVGSGNTIYFGEGSWLTVV.

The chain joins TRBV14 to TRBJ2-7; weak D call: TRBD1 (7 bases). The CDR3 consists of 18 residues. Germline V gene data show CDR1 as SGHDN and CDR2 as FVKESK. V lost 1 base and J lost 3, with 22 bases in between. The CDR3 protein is CASSQGLDFWQGGYEQYF. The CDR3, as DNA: TGTGCCAGCAGCCAAGGGCTCGATTTTTGGCAGGGGGGCTACGAGCAGTACTTC.